The 8 T cell receptor beta chains reported below all come from one sample, sequenced in a study of blood T cells in healthy people across ages. The authors ran a second PCR of roughly 6 to 12 cycles using a sample-barcoded 5' primer and a J-beta primer mix. TCRdb called the 5' RACE reads again in MiXCR, with one record for every CDR3 protein. This sample has some 800,000 distinct CDR3 sequences, with around 42% found just once. The sequenced sample consisted of blood. The receptor source for this set is a man aged 55 to 70 in good health.

This clonotype has just a few counts. J is TRBJ1-2 and V is TRBV20-1; TRBD1 aligns across 7 bases. Germline V gene sequence: CDR1 DFQATT, CDR2 SNEGSKA (reference sequence). The V segment lost 1 base and the J segment 5 bases; nucleotides outside the gene matches: 7. The CDR3 loop spans 14 amino acids. The chain's CDR3 is CSARATGYKYGYTF. CDR3 coding DNA: TGCAGTGCTAGAGCGACAGGGTACAAGTATGGCTACACCTTC.

The V gene is TRBV29-1, the J gene TRBJ2-1; D may correspond to TRBD1 or TRBD2 (5 bases each). CDR1 and CDR2 (germline): SQVTM, ANQGSEA. There are 14 residues in the CDR3. V was cut by 7 bases and J by 0 bases, with 13 bases left in between. CDR3 sequence reads: CSEGVGTSYNEQFF. The CDR3, as DNA: TGCAGCGAGGGAGTGGGGACCTCCTACAATGAGCAGTTCTTC.

The chain combines TRBV6-6 with TRBJ1-4; no definite D call. The CDR3 covers 12 residues. V dropped 8 bases and J dropped 3 bases, with 7 bases sitting between them. The germline CDR1 and CDR2 sequences are MNHNY and SVGAGI (reference sequence). The CDR3 sequence is CASGQANEKLFF. In nucleotides, the CDR3 is TGTGCCAGCGGTCAGGCTAATGAAAAACTGTTTTTT.

This chain connects TRBV29-1 to TRBJ1-1; D unclear. V was cut by 4 bases and J by 7 bases, with 16 bases left in between. CDR3 length equals 13 residues. CDR1 is SQVTM, CDR2 ANQGSEA, per germline. Written as DNA, the CDR3 is TGCAGCGTTGTTGCAGGTATGATGGGTGAAGCTTTCTTT. It yields the protein CSVVAGMMGEAFF.

This clonotype was seen repeatedly, ten times or more. This chain uses TRBV7-2 with TRBJ2-3; 7 nucleotides align to TRBD2. V trimming: 1 base; J trimming: 1 base; junction bases outside the gene matches: 5. This CDR3 spans 16 amino acids. The germline V gene has CDR1 SGHTA and CDR2 FQGNSA. CDR3: CASSLGVGGGTDTQYF. Written as DNA, the CDR3 is TGTGCCAGCAGCTTAGGAGTGGGGGGGGGCACAGATACGCAGTATTTT. The entire variable domain, with the rest obtained from reference TRBV7-2 and TRBJ2-3, is as follows: GAGVSQSPSNKVTEKGKDVELRCDPISGHTALYWYRQSLGQGLEFLIYFQGNSAPDKSGLPSDRFSAERTGGSVSTLTIQRTQQEDSAVYLCASSLGVGGGTDTQYFGPGTRLTVL.

The V and J genes are TRBV6-6 and TRBJ2-7; TRBD2 matches 10 bases. After removal of 6 bases from V and 3 bases from J, the junction contained 8 bases not matched to a gene. Germline V gene sequence: CDR1 MNHNY, CDR2 SVGAGI (reference sequence). This CDR3 region has 15 residues. The CDR3 DNA reads TGTGCCAGCAGCCACGGACTAGCGGAAAACTACGAGCAGTACTTC. Its protein product is CASSHGLAENYEQYF.

This clonotype was observed a few times. V and J are TRBV27 and TRBJ1-4; D unclear. V shed 1 base and J shed 0 bases, with 9 bases lying between them. In germline, CDR1 is MNHEY, CDR2 SMNVEV (reference sequence). CDR3 length equals 16 residues. The CDR3 nucleotides are TGTGCCAGCAGTTTATTTCGGGAAACAACTAATGAAAAACTGTTTTTT. Amino acids: CASSLFRETTNEKLFF. The whole variable domain, remainder taken from reference TRBV27 and TRBJ1-4, is EAQVTQNPRYLITVTGKKLTVTCSQNMNHEYMSWYRQDPGLGLRQIYYSMNVEVTDKGDVPEGYKVSRKEKRNFPLILESPSPNQTSLYFCASSLFRETTNEKLFFGSGTQLSVL.

The CDR3, as DNA: TGTGCCAGCAGCTTGCCAGGGGAGGCAGACATTCAGTACTTC. Protein product: CASSLPGEADIQYF. The V call is TRBV4-2, the J call TRBJ2-4, with D possibly being TRBD1 or TRBD2 (6 bases each). Germline CDR1 reads LGHNA; CDR2 reads YNFKEQ. The CDR3 sequence is 14 residues long. V was clipped by 5 bases and J by 8 bases, with 16 bases between them.